The rows below give T cell receptor beta chains drawn from one sample of a study of cytomegalovirus exposure and HLA in healthy donors. Generated by immunoSEQ multiplex PCR, the TCRdb table keeps only in-frame clones and is missing some. The table lists under 150,000 clones, about 90% of them singletons. Sequenced sample: PBMCs. These receptors came from a woman aged 18-30 years in good health and CMV-seronegative. Each CDR3 is given with its conserved first and last residue. D genes are given only for firm matches. Size is omitted from some rows. Given values are once, few, many or a class for expanded clones.

abundance: -; j_gene: TRBJ1-4; v_gene: TRBV19; d_gene: -; CDR3aa: CASSIWGDEEKLFF; CDR3nt: TGTGCCAGTAGTATTTGGGGAGATGAAGAAAAACTGTTTTTT
abundance: -; j_gene: TRBJ2-7; v_gene: TRBV9; d_gene: TRBD1; CDR3aa: CASSKRTGDSYEQYF; CDR3nt: TGTGCCAGCAGCAAACGGACAGGGGACTCCTACGAGCAGTACTTC
abundance: -; j_gene: TRBJ1-1; v_gene: TRBV6-5; d_gene: -; CDR3aa: CASSTPPGTEAFF; CDR3nt: TGTGCCAGCAGTACCCCCCCCGGGACTGAAGCTTTCTTT
abundance: -; j_gene: TRBJ2-1; v_gene: TRBV7-9; d_gene: TRBD2; CDR3aa: CASSLGTSGRSSYNEQFF; CDR3nt: TGTGCCAGCAGCTTAGGGACTAGCGGGCGGAGCTCCTACAATGAGCAGTTCTTC
abundance: once; j_gene: TRBJ2-3; v_gene: TRBV6-1; d_gene: -; CDR3aa: CASSAPVYTDTQYF; CDR3nt: TGTGCCAGCAGTGCACCTGTCTACACAGATACGCAGTATTTT
abundance: few; j_gene: TRBJ1-1; v_gene: TRBV6-5; d_gene: -; CDR3aa: CASSRGNTEAFF; CDR3nt: TGTGCCAGCAGTCGGGGGAACACTGAAGCTTTCTTT
abundance: -; j_gene: TRBJ2-7; v_gene: TRBV7-8; d_gene: -; CDR3aa: CASSLGGSVYEQYF; CDR3nt: TGTGCCAGCAGCTTAGGAGGGAGTGTCTACGAGCAGTACTTC
abundance: -; j_gene: TRBJ2-7; v_gene: TRBV18; d_gene: TRBD2; CDR3aa: CASSPGLTGGPHEQYF; CDR3nt: TGTGCCAGCTCACCAGGGTTGACGGGAGGGCCGCACGAGCAGTACTTC
abundance: -; j_gene: TRBJ1-5; v_gene: TRBV25-1; d_gene: -; CDR3aa: CASSAGSNQPQHF; CDR3nt: TGTGCCAGCAGTGCAGGAAGCAATCAGCCCCAGCATTTT
abundance: -; j_gene: TRBJ1-1; v_gene: TRBV5-6; d_gene: TRBD1; CDR3aa: CASSWGTGGFAEAFF; CDR3nt: TGTGCCAGCAGCTGGGGGACAGGGGGCTTCGCTGAAGCTTTCTTT
abundance: -; j_gene: TRBJ1-1; v_gene: TRBV6-5; d_gene: -; CDR3aa: CASSYSPGATEAFF; CDR3nt: TGTGCCAGCAGTTACTCGCCAGGGGCCACTGAAGCTTTCTTT
abundance: few; j_gene: TRBJ2-2; v_gene: TRBV6-5; d_gene: TRBD1; CDR3aa: CASTRDRDTGELFF; CDR3nt: TGTGCCAGCACCCGGGACAGAGACACCGGGGAGCTGTTTTTT
abundance: -; j_gene: TRBJ2-7; v_gene: TRBV5-1; d_gene: TRBD1; CDR3aa: CASRQRDSSYEQYF; CDR3nt: TGCGCCAGCAGACAGAGGGACAGCTCCTACGAGCAGTACTTC
abundance: -; j_gene: TRBJ1-1; v_gene: TRBV6-5; d_gene: TRBD1; CDR3aa: CASRTWQGDTEAFF; CDR3nt: TGTGCCAGCCGCACTTGGCAGGGGGACACTGAAGCTTTCTTT
abundance: few; j_gene: TRBJ2-5; v_gene: TRBV27; d_gene: TRBD1; CDR3aa: CASRQGQLGVETQYF; CDR3nt: TGTGCCAGCAGACAGGGACAGTTGGGGGTAGAGACCCAGTACTTC
abundance: -; j_gene: TRBJ2-3; v_gene: TRBV7-6; d_gene: TRBD2; CDR3aa: CASSSSGTSTDTQYF; CDR3nt: TGTGCCAGCAGCTCAAGCGGGACTAGCACAGATACGCAGTATTTT
abundance: -; j_gene: TRBJ2-3; v_gene: TRBV18; d_gene: -; CDR3aa: CASSPLSGGGTDTQYF; CDR3nt: TGTGCCAGCTCACCCCTCTCCGGGGGAGGCACAGATACGCAGTATTTT
abundance: -; j_gene: TRBJ1-2; v_gene: TRBV28; d_gene: TRBD1; CDR3aa: CASSLTGNYGYTF; CDR3nt: TGTGCCAGCAGTTTGACAGGGAACTATGGCTACACCTTC
abundance: -; j_gene: TRBJ2-5; v_gene: TRBV5-1; d_gene: -; CDR3aa: CASSLVLTGQETQYF; CDR3nt: TGCGCCAGCAGCTTGGTCCTAACAGGCCAAGAGACCCAGTACTTC
abundance: once; j_gene: TRBJ1-1; v_gene: TRBV30; d_gene: TRBD1; CDR3aa: CAWDRGSNTEAFF; CDR3nt: TGTGCCTGGGACAGGGGTAGTAACACTGAAGCTTTCTTT
abundance: -; j_gene: TRBJ2-4; v_gene: TRBV28; d_gene: -; CDR3aa: CASSLAGQYSYIQYF; CDR3nt: TGTGCCAGCAGTTTGGCCGGACAGTATAGCTACATTCAGTACTTC
abundance: -; j_gene: TRBJ1-2; v_gene: TRBV6-4; d_gene: -; CDR3aa: CASSQGGGNYGYTF; CDR3nt: TGTGCCAGCAGTCAAGGCGGGGGTAACTATGGCTACACCTTC
abundance: -; j_gene: TRBJ1-4; v_gene: TRBV28; d_gene: -; CDR3aa: CASSPSGTSEKLFF; CDR3nt: TGTGCCAGCAGTCCCAGCGGGACAAGTGAAAAACTGTTTTTT